These 32 T cell receptor beta chains came from one sample sequenced in a study of response to subunit inactivated influenza vaccine. Using its own MiXCR run on the RT-PCR reads, TCRdb lists one record per CDR3 protein. Among 500,000 to 700,000 distinct CDR3 sequences listed, approximately 24% were seen once. This sample also belongs to another study, concerning T cells expressing NK-cell markers. That source notes: Template switching by 5'RACE with UMIs generated the TCR beta cDNA.

This specimen consisted of CD4+ T cells sorted from PBMCs, obtained less than 13 days after vaccination. Every receptor here comes from a man in his fifties who received an inactivated influenza vaccine.

This clonotype was detected only a few times. J is TRBJ1-1 and V is TRBV5-1, with 7 bases that match TRBD1. The CDR3 contains 15 residues. V shed 4 bases and J 4 bases; nucleotides not matched to a gene: 10. From germline, CDR1 is SGHRS and CDR2 YFSETQ. The CDR3 region has the DNA TGCGCCAGCAGCACTCGGACAGGTGTGAGCACTGAAGCTTTCTTT. This encodes CASSTRTGVSTEAFF.

Ten or more counts support this clonotype. V gene TRBV25-1 combines with J gene TRBJ2-7, with TRBD2 identical over 7 bases. Trimming cost V 6 bases and J 3 bases; bases outside gene matches: 5. Germline loops: CDR1 MGHDK, CDR2 SYGVNS. The CDR3 sequence is 13 residues long. CDR3 in DNA: TGTGCCAGCAGGTCCGGGGGGAGCTACGAGCAGTACTTC. Protein: CASRSGGSYEQYF.

In its sample, this clonotype was seen a few times. V and J are TRBV20-1 and TRBJ1-2; D uncertain. Trimming took off 3 bases at V and 1 base at J, with 6 bases between the two ends. Germline CDR1 is DFQATT and CDR2 is SNEGSKA (reference sequence). This CDR3 is built from 12 residues. The CDR3 reads CSASSFNYGYTF. Written as DNA, the CDR3 is TGCAGTGCTAGTTCCTTTAACTATGGCTACACCTTC.

This clonotype has more than one count but fewer than ten. The J gene is TRBJ2-1, the V gene TRBV12-3 or TRBV12-4, with a tentative D call TRBD2 (6 bases). CDR3 length: 13 residues. V lost 6 bases to trimming and J lost 6 bases, with 12 bases between them. The CDR3, as DNA: TGTGCCAGCAGCATCCTGACTAGCAATGAGCAGTTCTTC. Its protein is CASSILTSNEQFF.

This CDR3 is CASSRRAGTQETQYF. The CDR3, as DNA: TGTGCCAGCAGCCGCAGAGCGGGAACCCAAGAGACCCAGTACTTC. This chain uses TRBV7-2 with TRBJ2-5, with 7 bases aligning to TRBD2. Germline CDR1 is SGHTA and CDR2 is FQGNSA. V lost 5 bases and J lost 1; bases outside the gene matches: 7. The CDR3 runs 15 residues.

V is TRBV5-1 and J is TRBJ2-2; 7 nucleotides agree with TRBD2. Germline values: CDR1 SGHRS, CDR2 YFSETQ. V lost 3 bases and J lost 5; bases outside the gene matches: 7. The CDR3 runs to 15 residues. CDR3 sequence (DNA): TGCGCCAGCAGCTCCCTTAGGGAGGGGACCGGGGAGCTGTTTTTT. Translated, it gives CASSSLREGTGELFF.

This clonotype has only a few counts. The chain couples TRBV3-1 to TRBJ1-4; D perhaps matches TRBD1 (5 bases). V shed 0 bases and J shed 7 bases, with 15 bases lying between them. Germline V gene lookup returns CDR1 LGHDT and CDR2 YNNKEL (reference sequence). The CDR3 runs to 16 residues. This CDR3 reads CASSQERGARSEKLFF. CDR3 DNA sequence: TGTGCCAGCAGCCAAGAACGTGGGGCCAGGAGTGAAAAACTGTTTTTT.

The chain is built from TRBV24-1 and TRBJ2-5, with D tentatively TRBD1 (5 bases). The ends were cut back, 3 bases at V and 3 bases at J, with 16 bases in the middle. CDR3 length: 16 residues. Germline CDR1 reads KGHDR; CDR2 reads SFDVKD. CDR3 in DNA: TGTGCCACCAGTGATCCGATTGAAGGGGTGAAAGAGACCCAGTACTTC. Its protein product is CATSDPIEGVKETQYF.

This clonotype was recorded a few times. V gene TRBV7-7 combines with J gene TRBJ2-5; D is possibly TRBD1 or TRBD2 (6 bases each). This CDR3 comprises 15 residues. The V end was cut by 1 base, the J end by 2 bases, with 11 bases between. Germline assignment: CDR1 SSHAT and CDR2 FNYEAQ (reference sequence). The CDR3 sequence is CASSLDRGRQETQYF. CDR3 nucleotides: TGTGCCAGCAGCTTAGATAGGGGGAGGCAAGAGACCCAGTACTTC.

This chain uses TRBV9 with TRBJ2-1; 9 positions agree with TRBD2. The junction had 12 bases not matched to a gene; V was cut back by 4 bases and J by 4 bases. Germline V gene sequence: CDR1 SGDLS, CDR2 YYNGEE. CDR3 length: 17 residues. The DNA for the CDR3 is TGTGCCAGCAGCCATTCGTTGGGCCTAGCGGGATACAATGAGCAGTTCTTC. Translating gives CASSHSLGLAGYNEQFF.

J is TRBJ2-5 and V is TRBV5-6; 12 positions agree with TRBD2. CDR3 length: 16 residues. V shed 4 bases, J shed 9 bases, and the junction held 13 bases outside the gene matches. Germline V lookup: CDR1 SGHDT, CDR2 YYEEEE. The DNA for the CDR3 is TGTGCCAGCAGCGACGCTAGCGGGAGGGCCGGCGGCTCCCAGTACTTC. Protein sequence: CASSDASGRAGGSQYF. Using reference TRBV5-6 and TRBJ2-5 for the parts outside the CDR3, the full variable domain is DAGVTQSPTHLIKTRGQQVTLRCSPKSGHDTVSWYQQALGQGPQFIFQYYEEEERQRGNFPDRFSGHQFPNYSSELNVNALLLGDSALYLCASSDASGRAGGSQYFGPGTRLLVL.

This clonotype was seen a handful of times. The chain recombines TRBV9 with TRBJ1-4; D is unclear. V gave up 0 bases and J gave up 4 bases, with 13 bases separating them. CDR3 length: 16 residues. Germline lookup yields CDR1 SGDLS and CDR2 YYNGEE. The CDR3 DNA is TGTGCCAGCAGCGTAGCTGGAACAGTGATTAATGAAAAACTGTTTTTT. As protein: CASSVAGTVINEKLFF.

The chain has TRBV5-1 and TRBJ1-2, with 7 positions matching TRBD1. The CDR3 consists of 16 residues. Germline V gene sequence: CDR1 SGHRS, CDR2 YFSETQ. The J segment lost 0 bases and the V segment lost 4 bases, leaving 9 bases of the junction unmatched. CDR3 region: CASSPDGTDTNYGYTF. CDR3 nucleotide sequence: TGCGCCAGCAGCCCGGACGGGACAGATACTAACTATGGCTACACCTTC. Filled out from reference TRBV5-1 and TRBJ1-2, the complete variable domain reads KAGVTQTPRYLIKTRGQQVTLSCSPISGHRSVSWYQQTPGQGLQFLFEYFSETQRNKGNFPGRFSGRQFSNSRSEMNVSTLELGDSALYLCASSPDGTDTNYGYTFGSGTRLTVV.

This clonotype was detected ten times or more. V gene TRBV12-3 or TRBV12-4 combines with J gene TRBJ1-2, with no clear D. V lost 5 bases and J lost 8, with 12 bases in between. The CDR3 runs 12 residues. DNA for the CDR3: TGTGCCAGCAGTCCACCTCACGGGGGCTACACCTTC. Its protein product is CASSPPHGGYTF.

The chain employs TRBV28 and TRBJ2-7, with 10 bases that match TRBD2. Trimming removed 5 bases from V and 3 bases from J; junction bases left unmatched: 10. Per germline, CDR1 MDHEN and CDR2 SYDVKM. The CDR3 runs to 16 residues. The CDR3 region is CASSTIGTSEYYEQYF. CDR3 DNA: TGTGCCAGCAGTACTATCGGGACTAGCGAGTACTACGAGCAGTACTTC.

This chain links TRBV5-1 with TRBJ2-3; D perhaps matches TRBD2 (7 bases). V was cut by 1 base and J by 0 bases, with 21 bases left in between. Per germline, CDR1 SGHRS and CDR2 YFSETQ. The CDR3 has 19 amino acids. This chain's CDR3 is CASSLWGGSVGRSTDTQYF. CDR3 bases: TGCGCCAGCAGCTTGTGGGGGGGCAGCGTTGGCCGAAGCACAGATACGCAGTATTTT.

This clonotype was seen more than once but under ten times. V and J are TRBV2 and TRBJ2-3; possible D gene TRBD1, 6 bases. Per germline, CDR1 SNHLY and CDR2 FYNNEI. Trimming left V 7 bases short and J 1 base short, with 9 bases between. The CDR3 consists of 13 residues. Written as DNA, the CDR3 is TGTGCCAGCACAGGGGCAGGCACAGATACGCAGTATTTT. This encodes CASTGAGTDTQYF.

V usage is TRBV25-1 and J usage is TRBJ1-6; D gene uncertain. This CDR3 has 13 residues. Germline V gives CDR1 MGHDK, CDR2 SYGVNS. With 9 bases removed from V and 0 bases from J, the gap between germline ends came to 6 bases. CDR3 amino acids: CASTYSYNSPLHF. DNA of the CDR3: TGTGCCAGTACTTACTCCTATAATTCACCCCTCCACTTT.

The chain joins TRBV6-2 or TRBV6-3 to TRBJ2-7; a possible D gene is TRBD1 (7 bases). CDR1 and CDR2 (germline): MNHEY, SVGEGT. V gave up 8 bases and J gave up 1 base, with 12 bases separating them. This CDR3 comprises 13 residues. The CDR3 is CASGGGMSYEQYF. Here the CDR3 DNA reads TGTGCCAGCGGAGGGGGCATGTCCTACGAGCAGTACTTC.

This clonotype was picked up a small number of times. The chain links TRBV29-1 to TRBJ2-7; a possible D gene is TRBD1 (5 bases). The germline gives CDR1 SQVTM, CDR2 ANQGSEA. The CDR3 length is 12 residues. The V gene lost 5 bases and the J gene lost 0 bases, with 8 bases spanning the gap. CDR3: CSVLTGSYEQYF. The DNA of the CDR3 is TGCAGCGTTCTCACAGGCTCCTACGAGCAGTACTTC.

This clonotype was seen only once. The chain employs TRBV5-6 and TRBJ2-3; TRBD1 agrees at 7 bases. The CDR3 is made up of 15 amino acids. CDR1 SGHDT and CDR2 YYEEEE come from the germline V gene. The V segment lost 6 bases and the J segment 3 bases; nucleotides outside the gene matches: 10. The CDR3 loop reads CASTLPRGRTDTQYF. CDR3 sequence (DNA): TGTGCCAGCACTCTCCCAAGGGGGCGAACAGATACGCAGTATTTT.

The rearrangement joins TRBV7-2 to TRBJ2-1; 7 bases agree with TRBD2. The CDR3 runs to 16 residues. V gave up 5 bases and J gave up 6 bases; unmatched junction bases: 13. The germline gives CDR1 SGHTA, CDR2 FQGNSA. The CDR3 coding sequence is TGTGCCAGCAGCCCAGTGGGGGGGACTTTCGTCAATGAGCAGTTCTTC. Protein product: CASSPVGGTFVNEQFF.

This clonotype was seen at least ten times. The rearrangement uses TRBV9 and TRBJ1-2; D is unresolved. Germline V lookup: CDR1 SGDLS, CDR2 YYNGEE. The ends were cut back, 4 bases at V and 8 bases at J, with 12 bases in the middle. CDR3 length: 12 residues. CDR3 sequence: CASSPGSWGYTF. The CDR3 DNA sequence: TGTGCCAGCAGCCCCGGTTCTTGGGGCTACACCTTC.

The chain recombines TRBV7-9 with TRBJ2-7; D perhaps matches TRBD2 (6 bases). The length of the CDR3 is 14 residues. CDR1 is SEHNR and CDR2 is FQNEAQ in the germline V gene (reference sequence). V was trimmed by 3 bases and J by 6 bases, leaving 15 bases between them. The CDR3 reads CASSFGAREPEQYF. The CDR3 DNA reads as TGTGCCAGCAGCTTTGGGGCCCGGGAGCCCGAGCAGTACTTC.

This clonotype was counted between two and nine times. The chain couples TRBV5-1 to TRBJ2-5, with D perhaps matching TRBD1 or TRBD2 (5 bases each). The germline gives CDR1 SGHRS, CDR2 YFSETQ. This CDR3 is built from 15 residues. Trimming removed 2 bases from V and 2 bases from J, with 13 bases in between. The CDR3, as DNA: TGCGCCAGCAGCTTACCTCAGGGAGTGCAAGAGACCCAGTACTTC. It codes for CASSLPQGVQETQYF.

This clonotype was seen only a few times. The genes are TRBV20-1 and TRBJ2-7; a weak D match, TRBD1 (6 bases). Germline V gene lookup returns CDR1 DFQATT and CDR2 SNEGSKA (reference sequence). V dropped 2 bases and J dropped 0 bases, with 17 bases sitting between them. This CDR3 spans 16 amino acids. CDR3 loop: CSARSLSRDISYEQYF. The CDR3 region has the DNA TGCAGTGCTAGATCACTGTCCCGGGACATCTCCTACGAGCAGTACTTC.

Ten or more counts support this clonotype. J is TRBJ2-7 and V is TRBV7-2, with D perhaps TRBD2 (6 bases). This CDR3 region has 17 residues. V was shortened by 1 base and J by 9 bases, with 25 bases between the two germline ends. Germline V gene lookup returns CDR1 SGHTA and CDR2 FQGNSA. The chain's CDR3 is CASSLVGIGGTNRGQYF. In DNA form, the CDR3 reads TGTGCCAGCAGCTTAGTGGGGATTGGCGGGACCAACCGTGGGCAGTACTTC.

The chain links TRBV20-1 to TRBJ2-1, with 13 bases aligning to TRBD2. This CDR3 region has 15 residues. CDR1 DFQATT and CDR2 SNEGSKA come from the germline V gene (reference sequence). Trimming removed 4 bases from V and 4 bases from J; junction bases left unmatched: 4. CDR3 in amino acids: CSATGTSGIYNEQFF. CDR3 coding DNA: TGCAGTGCTACCGGGACTAGCGGGATTTACAATGAGCAGTTCTTC.

The chain has TRBV6-2 or TRBV6-3 and TRBJ2-3; D could derive from TRBD1 or TRBD2 (5 bases each). The germline V and J ends were trimmed by 2 bases and 3 bases, with 15 bases remaining between them. This CDR3 region has 16 residues. Germline CDR1 MNHEY, CDR2 SVGEGT. DNA for the CDR3: TGTGCCAGCAGTTACCCCGGGACCCCCGGGACAGATACGCAGTATTTT. Encoded protein: CASSYPGTPGTDTQYF.

This chain links TRBV9 with TRBJ2-1; maybe TRBD2 (7 bases). Germline V gene sequence: CDR1 SGDLS, CDR2 YYNGEE. Trimming shortened V by 1 base and J by 9 bases, and 20 bases separated the two germline ends. This CDR3 has 16 residues. This CDR3 reads CASSVMPTGREREQFF. CDR3 coding DNA: TGTGCCAGCAGCGTAATGCCCACAGGGCGGGAGCGTGAGCAGTTCTTC.

The rearrangement links TRBV15 to TRBJ2-5, with D uncertain. The CDR3 sequence is 13 residues long. Deletions cut 1 base from V and 3 bases from J, with 6 bases between. Germline CDR1 LNHNV, CDR2 YYDKDF (reference sequence). The CDR3 DNA is TGTGCCACCAGCAGAGCGGAGAAAGAGACCCAGTACTTC. Protein sequence: CATSRAEKETQYF.

The chain is built from TRBV28 and TRBJ2-3, with TRBD2 matching 12 bases. With 4 bases clipped from V and 5 bases from J, the junction kept 4 bases outside the gene matches. Looked up from germline, CDR1 is MDHEN and CDR2 is SYDVKM. The CDR3 covers 15 residues. Here the CDR3 DNA reads TGTGCCAGCAGTTCTAGCGGGGGGGCCGTAGATACGCAGTATTTT. This sequence encodes CASSSSGGAVDTQYF.